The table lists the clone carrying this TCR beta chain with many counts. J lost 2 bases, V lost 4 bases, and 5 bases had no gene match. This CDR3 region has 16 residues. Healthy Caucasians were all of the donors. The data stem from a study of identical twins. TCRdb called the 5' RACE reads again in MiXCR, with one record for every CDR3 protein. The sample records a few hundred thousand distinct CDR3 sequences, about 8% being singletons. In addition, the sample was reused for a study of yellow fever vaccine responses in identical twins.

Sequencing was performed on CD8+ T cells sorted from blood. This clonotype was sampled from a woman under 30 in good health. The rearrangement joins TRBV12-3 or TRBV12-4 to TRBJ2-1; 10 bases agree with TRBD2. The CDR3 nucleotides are TGTGCCAGCAGTTCGCCTGGACTAGCGGCCTACAATGAGCAGTTCTTC. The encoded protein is CASSSPGLAAYNEQFF.